The source of this T cell receptor beta chain is a study of cytomegalovirus exposure and HLA in healthy donors. Study-level background: An early data release held around 80 million unique TCRs from HLA-typed donors. Findings and limits, study-wide: Later analysis demonstrated an association between a missense DCLRE1C variant and TCR beta V- and J-gene trimming. In an earlier analysis, productive rearrangement rates for most beta V segments clustered near 87% or 30%.

PCR amplification relied on 60 Vbeta primers (plus 13 Jbeta primers). Using immunoSEQ multiplex PCR, the repertoire was profiled, and TCRdb retains in-frame clones only, with some absent. This specimen shows some 23,000 clones; the ten leading clones hold 17%. In regard to this clone: The antigen is not known.

This CDR3 comprises 15 residues. Germline V CDR1 and CDR2: SGHVS, FNYEAQ. V was clipped by 5 bases and J by 7 bases; unmatched bases: 12. The sequence derives from a male donor in good health and CMV-seropositive. Sequencing was performed on PBMCs. The gene calls are TRBV7-6 and TRBJ2-7; 9 bases are a match to TRBD2. The CDR3: CASSPNGIAGVEQYF. The CDR3 coding sequence is TGTGCCAGCAGCCCCAATGGAATAGCGGGGGTTGAGCAGTACTTC.